This paragraph reports one T cell receptor (beta chain). Its antigen is unknown. The sample originates from a study of T cells in localized non-small cell lung cancer. General study points: A single tumor region was sequenced, leaving heterogeneity possible. In uninvolved adjacent lung, T cell clonality reached its highest value, exceeding tumor. A median roughly 50 of the top 100 tumor clones appeared in adjacent lung.

Germline V CDR1 and CDR2: MNHGY, SAAAGT. V gave up 1 base and J gave up 4 bases, with 20 bases separating them. CDR3 length: 17 residues. TCRdb's table, derived via immunoSEQ multiplex PCR, lists solely in-frame clones and lacks some. The sample contains 1,300 or so clones, about 31% of which appear only once. The chain employs TRBV6-8 and TRBJ2-7, with D maybe TRBD2 (5 bases). Source: lung tumor tissue, taken before any cancer treatment. The origin of this receptor is a male donor aged 60 or older with stage I squamous cell lung carcinoma. For the CDR3, the DNA is TGTGCCAGCAGTTACTTGGCGGTAAGGCAGTGGGAGTACGAGCAGTACTTC. Its protein product is CASSYLAVRQWEYEQYF.